Below are 29 T cell receptor beta chains sequenced from a single sample in a study of human T cells and chemical hapten exposure. TCRdb used MiXCR to reprocess the RACE reads, holding one entry per CDR3 protein. The table includes 180,000 or so distinct CDR3 sequences, 14% detected once. Specified time point: patch test 1, 2 weeks after DPC sensitization. Treatment reported: therapeutic diphenylcyclopropenone sensitization with weekly scalp DPC. The sequencing used whole blood, collected in connection with sensitization to the hapten diphenylcyclopropenone (DPC). The receptors here all came from a woman in her thirties with alopecia areata. Some clones in this sample may be carry-over from other donors' samples.

This clonotype was detected a few times. The chain joins TRBV4-2 to TRBJ1-1; D is uncertain. With 1 base removed from V and 2 bases from J, the gap between germline ends came to 8 bases. The CDR3 sequence is 14 residues long. Germline V lookup: CDR1 LGHNA, CDR2 YNFKEQ. The CDR3 sequence: CASSQGTLNTEAFF. Written as DNA, the CDR3 is TGTGCCAGCAGCCAAGGCACCCTTAACACTGAAGCTTTCTTT.

This chain joins TRBV10-3 and TRBJ2-3, with D uncertain. V lost 5 bases, J lost 2 bases, and 2 bases lay in between. CDR3 length: 11 amino acids. The germline V gene has CDR1 ENHRY and CDR2 SYGVKD. DNA for the CDR3: TGTGCCATCAGTTCCACAGATACGCAGTATTTT. This translates into CAISSTDTQYF.

The chain joins TRBV11-2 to TRBJ2-7; D gene uncertain. V lost 5 bases and J 4 bases, leaving 33 bases between the germline ends. The CDR3 is 20 amino acids. Per the germline V gene, CDR1 is SGHAT and CDR2 is FQNNGV. CDR3 amino acids: CASSPINRARRRAPGYEQYF. CDR3 DNA sequence: TGTGCCAGCAGCCCGATAAACCGGGCCAGGCGCCGAGCGCCTGGTTACGAGCAGTACTTC.

The CDR3 is CASSLGQTNTGELFF. The CDR3 coding sequence is TGTGCCAGCAGCTTAGGACAGACGAACACCGGGGAGCTGTTTTTT. The genes are TRBV7-3 and TRBJ2-2; tentative D call: TRBD1 (6 bases). V was cut by 2 bases and J by 0 bases, with 7 bases left in between. Germline CDR1 SGHTA, CDR2 FQGTGA. The CDR3 loop spans 15 amino acids.

This clonotype was picked up a small number of times. The CDR3 nucleotides are TGTGCCAGCAGCCCGAGGGGACAGGGCTCCTCTGGGGCCAACGTCCTGACTTTC. Translating it yields CASSPRGQGSSGANVLTF. This sequence joins TRBV11-2 and TRBJ2-6, with 9 positions matching TRBD1. V was clipped by 5 bases and J by 0 bases; unmatched bases: 8. This CDR3 spans 18 amino acids. CDR1 is SGHAT and CDR2 is FQNNGV in the germline V gene.

Comments on this clonotype: One junction end disagrees with the germline gene, perhaps due to a read error. The V gene is TRBV5-6, the J gene TRBJ1-4, with TRBD1 as a possible D gene (5 bases). Germline loops: CDR1 SGHDT, CDR2 YYEEEE. This CDR3 is 14 amino acids long. The CDR3 is CATSGGSTNEKLFF. CDR3 bases: TGTGCCACCAGCGGGGGTTCTACTAATGAAAAACTGTTTTTT. The full variable domain, in which reference TRBV5-6 and TRBJ1-4 provide the parts outside the CDR3, is DAGVTQSPTHLIKTRGQQVTLRCSPKSGHDTVSWYQQALGQGPQFIFQYYEEEERQRGNFPDRFSGHQFPNYSSELNVNALLLGDSALYLCATSGGSTNEKLFFGSGTQLSVL.

In its sample, this clonotype was seen many times. The rearrangement joins TRBV29-1 to TRBJ1-1; 7 bases match TRBD1. Per germline, CDR1 SQVTM and CDR2 ANQGSEA. The length of the CDR3 is 13 residues. The trim removed 7 bases at V and 0 bases at J, leaving 5 bases unmatched. The CDR3 loop is CSARQGVNTEAFF. CDR3 coding DNA: TGCAGCGCCCGACAGGGCGTGAACACTGAAGCTTTCTTT.

This clonotype was observed many times. The V gene is TRBV6-5, the J gene TRBJ2-7; D perhaps matches TRBD2 (5 bases). The length of the CDR3 is 15 residues. Germline CDR1 MNHEY, CDR2 SVGAGI. The V end lost 0 bases, the J end lost 2 bases, and 11 bases lay between the germline ends. The CDR3 sequence: CASSYSYGETYEQYF. The CDR3 region has the DNA TGTGCCAGCAGTTACTCATACGGGGAAACCTACGAGCAGTACTTC.

This clonotype was seen at least ten times. The rearrangement joins TRBV14 to TRBJ2-2, with 10 bases matching TRBD2. The CDR3 is 18 amino acids. CDR1 SGHDN and CDR2 FVKESK come from the germline V gene. Trimming removed 4 bases from V and 5 bases from J; junction bases left unmatched: 13. CDR3 residues: CASSPFLPSGRGTGELFF. DNA of the CDR3: TGTGCCAGCAGCCCATTCCTCCCTAGCGGGAGAGGGACCGGGGAGCTGTTTTTT. Complete variable domain (other parts from reference TRBV14 and TRBJ2-2): EAGVTQFPSHSVIEKGQTVTLRCDPISGHDNLYWYRRVMGKEIKFLLHFVKESKQDESGMPNNRFLAERTGGTYSTLKVQPAELEDSGVYFCASSPFLPSGRGTGELFFGEGSRLTVL.

This clonotype occurred a few times. V usage is TRBV28 and J usage is TRBJ2-5, with a tentative D call TRBD2 (5 bases). CDR1 is MDHEN, CDR2 SYDVKM, per germline. This CDR3 comprises 15 residues. Trimming removed 7 bases at V and 5 bases at J, with 20 bases between. Written as DNA, the CDR3 is TGTGCCAGCAACCAAGATGGGAGAGGTTGGGAGACCCAGTACTTC. It specifies CASNQDGRGWETQYF.

This clonotype was recorded many times. The chain joins TRBV19 to TRBJ1-2; unclear D gene. Germline-derived CDR1 and CDR2 are LNHDA and SQIVND (reference sequence). With 5 bases removed from V and 5 bases from J, the gap between germline ends came to 18 bases. The CDR3 consists of 15 residues. DNA for the CDR3: TGTGCCAGTAGTGTTAGACTATGGTCGCTTTATGGCTACACCTTC. It yields the protein CASSVRLWSLYGYTF.

This clonotype showed up just a few times. The chain combines TRBV20-1 with TRBJ2-4; possible D gene TRBD2, 5 bases. Germline V gene data show CDR1 as DFQATT and CDR2 as SNEGSKA (reference sequence). V was shortened by 4 bases and J by 11 bases, with 12 bases between the two germline ends. This CDR3 region has 11 residues. The CDR3 loop reads CSATDWPFQYF. For the CDR3, the DNA is TGCAGTGCTACGGACTGGCCCTTTCAGTACTTC.

At least ten counts were recorded for this clonotype. The CDR3 DNA follows: TGTGCCAGTAGTATAGGCAGGGCCAACACCGGGGAGCTGTTTTTT. Translation: CASSIGRANTGELFF. The V and J genes are TRBV19 and TRBJ2-2; D possibly corresponds to TRBD1 (5 bases). Per the germline V gene, CDR1 is LNHDA and CDR2 is SQIVND (reference sequence). The CDR3 has 15 residues. V was shortened by 1 base and J by 2 bases, with 8 bases between the two germline ends. Together with reference TRBV19 and TRBJ2-2, the CDR3 gives the full variable domain: DGGITQSPKYLFRKEGQNVTLSCEQNLNHDAMYWYRQDPGQGLRLIYYSQIVNDFQKGDIAEGYSVSREKKESFPLTVTSAQKNPTAFYLCASSIGRANTGELFFGEGSRLTVL.

J is TRBJ2-2 and V is TRBV6-5, with D hard to call. The CDR3 loop spans 11 amino acids. Trimming took 6 bases from V and 7 from J, leaving 6 bases between them. Germline V lookup: CDR1 MNHEY, CDR2 SVGAGI. The CDR3 DNA reads TGTGCCAGCAGAGGGTTCGGGGAGCTGTTTTTT. The encoded protein is CASRGFGELFF.

This clonotype was seen only a few times. The CDR3 coding sequence is TGTGCCAGCAGCTTACTCCCTCCCCAACAGGGTACCTACAATGAGCAGTTCTTC. The encoded protein is CASSLLPPQQGTYNEQFF. This sequence joins TRBV11-2 and TRBJ2-1, with D perhaps TRBD1 (6 bases). This CDR3 spans 18 amino acids. Per germline, CDR1 SGHAT and CDR2 FQNNGV. V was cut by 2 bases and J by 2 bases, with 19 bases left in between.

This clonotype was counted ten times or more. This chain uses TRBV29-1 with TRBJ1-2, with D unclear. Germline V gene sequence: CDR1 SQVTM, CDR2 ANQGSEA. The CDR3 totals 14 residues. The V end was cut by 5 bases, the J end by 6 bases, with 19 bases between. CDR3 DNA: TGCAGCGTTACTCCCGGGCGGAAGGATAATGGCTACACCTTC. This codes for CSVTPGRKDNGYTF.

This sequence joins TRBV7-2 and TRBJ2-1; D is uncertain. The germline CDR1 and CDR2 sequences are SGHTA and FQGNSA. The CDR3 runs to 13 residues. Trimming took off 4 bases at V and 2 bases at J, with 6 bases between the two ends. This CDR3 reads CASSSAPYNEQFF. CDR3 coding DNA: TGTGCCAGCAGCTCCGCTCCCTACAATGAGCAGTTCTTC.

This clonotype was found a few times. V usage is TRBV27 and J usage is TRBJ2-1; D may be TRBD2 (5 bases). CDR3 length: 15 amino acids. Per germline, CDR1 MNHEY and CDR2 SMNVEV (reference sequence). Trimming took 1 base from V and 10 from J, leaving 17 bases between them. CDR3 protein: CASSLFGSGSLEQFF. In DNA form, the CDR3 reads TGTGCCAGCAGTTTATTTGGGAGCGGCAGTTTAGAGCAGTTCTTC.

This clonotype was seen more than once but under ten times. The V and J genes are TRBV6-1 and TRBJ1-2, with unresolved D. Germline CDR1 reads MNHNS; CDR2 reads SASEGT. The CDR3 runs 12 residues. The V end lost 3 bases, the J end lost 4 bases, and 6 bases lay between the germline ends. CDR3 sequence reads: CASSEVSYGYTF. CDR3 DNA sequence: TGTGCCAGCAGTGAGGTCAGCTATGGCTACACCTTC.

The chain recombines TRBV7-9 with TRBJ2-3, with TRBD1 identical over 9 bases. Germline trimming cut 2 bases from V and 4 bases from J; bases unmatched to any gene: 7. Germline loops: CDR1 SEHNR, CDR2 FQNEAQ (reference sequence). The CDR3 covers 16 residues. The CDR3, as DNA: TGTGCCAGCAGCTTATTCCCGGGACAGGGTGCAGATACGCAGTATTTT. This gives the protein CASSLFPGQGADTQYF.

V usage is TRBV11-1 and J usage is TRBJ2-1; D gene ambiguous. Per the germline V gene, CDR1 is SGHAT and CDR2 is FQDESV (reference sequence). V was clipped by 5 bases and J by 2 bases, with 10 bases between them. This CDR3 is 14 amino acids long. The CDR3 region has the DNA TGTGCCAGCAGCCCTCGACCTACCTACAATGAGCAGTTCTTC. Translating it yields CASSPRPTYNEQFF.

The V gene is TRBV18, the J gene TRBJ1-1; perhaps TRBD1 as D (5 bases). The V gene's germline CDR1 is KGHSH and CDR2 LQKENI. V dropped 3 bases and J dropped 5 bases, with 16 bases sitting between them. The CDR3 runs 15 residues. The CDR3 spells CASSPSDGWGTEAFF. CDR3 nucleotide sequence: TGTGCCAGCTCACCGTCGGACGGGTGGGGGACTGAAGCTTTCTTT.

The table lists this clonotype with many counts. The gene calls are TRBV6-2 or TRBV6-3 and TRBJ1-5; 9 nucleotides align to TRBD1. V lost 5 bases and J lost 0; bases outside the gene matches: 5. CDR1 and CDR2 from the germline V gene are MNHEY and SVGEGT. The CDR3 runs to 16 residues. The CDR3 DNA is TGTGCCAGCAGTCCTCGACAGGGGGATAGCAATCAGCCCCAGCATTTT. Its protein product is CASSPRQGDSNQPQHF.

This clonotype showed up many times. The chain uses TRBV7-9 and TRBJ1-5; D remains unclear. V was pared by 1 base and J by 5 bases, with 6 bases between. The CDR3 totals 13 residues. CDR1 is SEHNR and CDR2 is FQNEAQ in the germline V gene (reference sequence). This CDR3 is CASSLGQYQPQHF. The CDR3 DNA reads as TGTGCCAGCAGCTTAGGGCAGTATCAGCCCCAGCATTTT.

This clonotype was counted many times. This rearrangement joins TRBV5-5 to TRBJ1-1; perhaps TRBD1 as D (5 bases). This CDR3 contains 15 residues. V was shortened by 4 bases and J by 1 base, with 14 bases between the two germline ends. Germline V gene data show CDR1 as SGHKS and CDR2 as YYEKEE (reference sequence). The CDR3 reads CASSRSADRNTEAFF. As DNA, the CDR3 is TGTGCCAGCAGCCGATCTGCCGACAGGAACACTGAAGCTTTCTTT. Complete variable domain (other parts from reference TRBV5-5 and TRBJ1-1): DAGVTQSPTHLIKTRGQQVTLRCSPISGHKSVSWYQQVLGQGPQFIFQYYEKEERGRGNFPDRFSARQFPNYSSELNVNALLLGDSALYLCASSRSADRNTEAFFGQGTRLTVV.

This clonotype has more than one count but fewer than ten. The chain links TRBV29-1 to TRBJ1-2; the match to TRBD1 covers 7 bases. Trimming cost V 4 bases and J 6 bases; bases outside gene matches: 5. The CDR3 contains 12 residues. Germline lookup yields CDR1 SQVTM and CDR2 ANQGSEA. The CDR3 region has the DNA TGCAGCGTTGCCGACAGGGAGGATGGCTACACCTTC. Encoded protein: CSVADREDGYTF.

Only a few counts were recorded for this clonotype. The J gene is TRBJ2-1, the V gene TRBV5-1; 7 bases match TRBD1. The CDR3 length is 16 residues. With 4 bases clipped from V and 0 bases from J, the junction kept 7 bases outside the gene matches. Germline CDR1 and CDR2: SGHRS and YFSETQ. CDR3 protein: CASSAQGSRSYNEQFF. In DNA, the CDR3 is TGCGCCAGCAGCGCACAGGGGTCCCGCTCCTACAATGAGCAGTTCTTC. Full variable domain (remainder filled in from reference TRBV5-1 and TRBJ2-1): KAGVTQTPRYLIKTRGQQVTLSCSPISGHRSVSWYQQTPGQGLQFLFEYFSETQRNKGNFPGRFSGRQFSNSRSEMNVSTLELGDSALYLCASSAQGSRSYNEQFFGPGTRLTVL.

This clonotype occurred many times. J is TRBJ2-7 and V is TRBV20-1; 9 bases line up with TRBD2. This CDR3 spans 15 amino acids. J was trimmed by 4 bases and V by 0 bases; bases with no gene match: 7. Germline values: CDR1 DFQATT, CDR2 SNEGSKA (reference sequence). CDR3 amino acids: CSARDLTSGAYEQYF. CDR3 coding DNA: TGCAGTGCTAGAGATCTGACTAGCGGAGCTTACGAGCAGTACTTC.

There are a few counts of this clonotype. The chain is built from TRBV30 and TRBJ1-6; D call uncertain. Trimming took off 4 bases at V and 10 bases at J, with 14 bases between the two ends. CDR3 length equals 13 residues. Germline assignment: CDR1 GTSNPN and CDR2 SVGIG (reference sequence). CDR3 DNA: TGTGCCTGGATGACACGGCTTAGGTCACCCCTCCACTTT. It yields the protein CAWMTRLRSPLHF.